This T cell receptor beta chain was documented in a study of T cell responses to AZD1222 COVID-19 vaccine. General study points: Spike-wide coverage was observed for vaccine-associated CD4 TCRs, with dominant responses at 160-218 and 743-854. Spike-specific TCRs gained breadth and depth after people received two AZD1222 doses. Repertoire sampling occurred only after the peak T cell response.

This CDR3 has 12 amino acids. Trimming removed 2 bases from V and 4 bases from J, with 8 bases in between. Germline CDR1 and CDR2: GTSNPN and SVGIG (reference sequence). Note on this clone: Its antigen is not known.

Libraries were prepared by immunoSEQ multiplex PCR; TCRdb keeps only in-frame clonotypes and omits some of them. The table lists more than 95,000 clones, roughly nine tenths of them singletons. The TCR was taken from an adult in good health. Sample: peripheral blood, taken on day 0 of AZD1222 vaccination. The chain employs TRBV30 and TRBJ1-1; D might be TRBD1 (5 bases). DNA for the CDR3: TGTGCCTGGAGTTGGGGGGGCACTGAAGCTTTCTTT. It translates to CAWSWGGTEAFF.